These 28 T cell receptor beta chains came from one sample sequenced in a study of T cell clonality in common variable immunodeficiency (dated by TCRdb to the mid-2010s). Preparation of the library involved the immunoSEQ multiplex PCR assay. The immuneACCESS repertoire file appears here via TCRdb, limited to in-frame rearrangements. These files lack a portion of the clones; in checked studies, under half of the deficit traces to unresolved V genes, and the cause of the others is not known. This sample has 80,000 or so clones in the table, none counted a single time. Around 0.8% of the sample is in the top ten clones. The material sequenced was peripheral blood mononuclear cells. These TCRs come from a person between 18 and 69 years old in good health.

This clone was counted ten times or more. The read terminates 3 residues before the CDR3 end, so the remaining end is supplied by the germline J gene. This chain links TRBV20-1 with TRBJ1-2, with unresolved D. Germline assignment: CDR1 DFQATT and CDR2 SNEGSKA (reference sequence). The germline V and J ends were trimmed by 0 bases and 4 bases, with 12 bases remaining between them. The CDR3 totals 14 residues. CDR3 in amino acids: CSARDRAAGYGYTF. The DNA read from the CDR3 is TGCAGTGCTAGAGATAGAGCGGCAGGCTATGGC.

In its sample, this clone was seen many times. Read sequence stops 3 residues before the CDR3 end, and the germline J gene provides the missing end. This chain connects TRBV5-1 to TRBJ2-5; D might be TRBD1 (6 bases). The V end lost 0 bases, the J end lost 3 bases, and 9 bases lay between the germline ends. Germline CDR1 and CDR2: SGHRS and YFSETQ. CDR3 length: 14 amino acids. CDR3 protein: CASSLVGTKETQYF. The sequenced CDR3 bases are TGCGCCAGCAGCTTGGTGGGGACAAAAGAGACC.

The table lists this clone with many counts. The read stops 3 residues short of the end of the CDR3; the missing end is completed from the germline J gene. V is TRBV9 and J is TRBJ1-1, with 8 bases lining up with TRBD1. The CDR3 is 17 residues long. The trim removed 3 bases at V and 3 bases at J, leaving 13 bases unmatched. In germline, CDR1 is SGDLS, CDR2 YYNGEE. The CDR3 sequence is CASSGPDRAFTDTEAFF. CDR3 DNA, as far as it was read: TGTGCCAGCAGCGGACCGGACAGGGCCTTTACGGACACTGAA.

This clone was recorded at least ten times. The observed sequence ends 3 residues before the CDR3 terminus, with the missing tail filled in from the germline J gene. This rearrangement joins TRBV7-9 to TRBJ1-6; D gene ambiguous. The CDR3 runs to 12 residues. V was trimmed by 3 bases and J by 9 bases, leaving 6 bases between them. Per the germline V gene, CDR1 is SEHNR and CDR2 is FQNEAQ (reference sequence). CDR3 sequence: CASSFDISPLHF. Partial CDR3 DNA: TGTGCCAGCAGCTTTGACATTTCACCC.

This clone was detected a few times. The read gets to within 3 residues of the CDR3 end, and the germline J gene fills in the rest. This chain uses TRBV30 with TRBJ1-6, with TRBD1 identical over 7 bases. CDR3 length: 12 residues. The trim removed 5 bases at V and 5 bases at J, leaving 0 bases unmatched. Germline-derived CDR1 and CDR2 are GTSNPN and SVGIG (reference sequence). The CDR3 spells CAWGQDNSPLHF. CDR3 bases read: TGTGCCTGGGGACAGGATAATTCACCC.

The CDR3 bases that were read are TGTGCCTGGAGTGGGCTAGGAAGGAGTGACGTC. Translating gives CAWSGLGRSDV. The full CDR3 reads CAWSGLGRSDVYTF. The chain couples TRBV30 to TRBJ1-2; D is ambiguous. The read ends 3 residues shy of where the CDR3 ends; the end is completed using the germline J gene. The CDR3 is 14 residues long. Germline loops: CDR1 GTSNPN, CDR2 SVGIG (reference sequence).

The table lists this clone with many counts. Read data end 3 residues before the CDR3 end; the end is taken from the germline J gene. The chain is built from TRBV6-4 and TRBJ2-1, with a possible D match to TRBD2 (5 bases). This CDR3 has 14 residues. V was shortened by 4 bases and J by 0 bases, with 7 bases between the two germline ends. CDR1 MRHNA and CDR2 SNTAGT come from the germline V gene. Partial CDR3 DNA: TGTGCCAGCAGTGTGGCGGGCTCCTACAATGAG. Amino acid sequence: CASSVAGSYNE. In full, the CDR3 reads CASSVAGSYNEQFF.

This clone has a count of ten or more. The junction and the germline gene differ at one end; a read error may be behind it. The read halts 3 residues ahead of the CDR3 end, with the missing end drawn from the germline J gene. This chain links TRBV4-2 with TRBJ2-2; 7 positions agree with TRBD2. Germline assignment: CDR1 LGHNA and CDR2 YNFKEQ. The CDR3 has 15 amino acids. CDR3 DNA (partial): TGCGCCAGCAGCCAAGAACTAGCGCTAACCGGGGAG. Amino acids: CASSQELALTGE. The CDR3 in its entirety is CASSQELALTGELFF.

Ten or more counts support this clone. The DNA ends 3 residues before the CDR3 does, and the rest of the CDR3 is filled in from the germline J gene. V usage is TRBV5-1 and J usage is TRBJ2-5; D is ambiguous. The CDR3 totals 12 residues. Trimming cost V 0 bases and J 5 bases, with 5 bases left between them. Germline V gene data show CDR1 as SGHRS and CDR2 as YFSETQ. This chain's CDR3 is CASSLVGETQYF. The covered CDR3 bases are TGCGCCAGCAGCTTGGTCGGGGAGACC.

This clone was seen at least ten times. The CDR3 end falls 3 residues outside the read, so it is completed with the germline J gene. This chain links TRBV4-1 with TRBJ2-7, with 14 bases lining up with TRBD2. The CDR3 consists of 17 residues. Germline V lookup: CDR1 MGHRA, CDR2 YSYEKL. V lost 2 bases, J lost 5 bases, and 8 bases stayed unmatched. Partial CDR3 DNA: TGCGCCAGCAGCCAACCGACTAGCGGGAGGGCCGTGAACGAG. This translates into CASSQPTSGRAVNE. The full CDR3 protein is CASSQPTSGRAVNEQYF.

This clone was picked up many times. The read falls 3 residues short of the CDR3 end, and the missing part is taken from the germline J gene. The chain combines TRBV19 with TRBJ1-5; D remains ambiguous. The CDR3 sequence is 14 residues long. V lost 6 bases, J lost 3 bases, and 12 bases lay in between. Germline-derived CDR1 and CDR2 are LNHDA and SQIVND (reference sequence). CDR3 residues: CASSRGANNQPQHF. The CDR3 DNA, read in part, is TGTGCCAGTAGCCGGGGTGCTAACAATCAGCCC. Combining the CDR3 with reference TRBV19 and TRBJ1-5 gives the whole variable domain DGGITQSPKYLFRKEGQNVTLSCEQNLNHDAMYWYRQDPGQGLRLIYYSQIVNDFQKGDIAEGYSVSREKKESFPLTVTSAQKNPTAFYLCASSRGANNQPQHFGDGTRLSIL.

This clone was counted ten times or more. The CDR3 end falls 3 residues outside the read, so it is completed with the germline J gene. V is TRBV19 and J is TRBJ2-6, with 8 bases aligning to TRBD1. Germline assignment: CDR1 LNHDA and CDR2 SQIVND (reference sequence). This CDR3 has 19 residues. Germline trimming cut 3 bases from V and 1 base from J; bases unmatched to any gene: 11. Partial CDR3 DNA: TGTGCCAGTAGTATTCGCGGACAGGGTCCCTTTTCTGGGGCCAACGTC. This translates into CASSIRGQGPFSGANV. The whole CDR3 sequence is CASSIRGQGPFSGANVLTF.

This clone appeared many times. CDR3 bases read: TGTGCCAGCAGCTACGTACCCGGGGGGCTTGAA. Residues: CASSYVPGGLE. The entire CDR3 protein reads CASSYVPGGLEAFF. This chain connects TRBV6-2 or TRBV6-3 to TRBJ1-1; tentative D call: TRBD1 (6 bases). The missing CDR3 end, 3 residues past where the read stops, is filled in from the germline J gene. Between the trimmed V and J ends, which lost 6 bases and 7 bases, there was a span of 18 bases. The CDR3 has 14 residues. Looked up from germline, CDR1 is MNHEY and CDR2 is SVGEGT.

At least ten counts were recorded for this clone. The CDR3 end lies 3 residues beyond the end of the read and is filled in from the germline J gene. The genes are TRBV19 and TRBJ2-2, with TRBD2 as a possible D gene (5 bases). Trimming shortened V by 1 base and J by 4 bases, and 10 bases separated the two germline ends. The CDR3 length is 15 residues. The germline V gene has CDR1 LNHDA and CDR2 SQIVND (reference sequence). The sequenced CDR3 bases are TGTGCCAGTAGTATAGCGGTACGGGGCACCGGGGAG. Encoded protein: CASSIAVRGTGE. The full CDR3 sequence reads CASSIAVRGTGELFF. Based on the CDR3 plus reference TRBV19 and TRBJ2-2, the full variable domain is DGGITQSPKYLFRKEGQNVTLSCEQNLNHDAMYWYRQDPGQGLRLIYYSQIVNDFQKGDIAEGYSVSREKKESFPLTVTSAQKNPTAFYLCASSIAVRGTGELFFGEGSRLTVL.

This clone was observed many times. Sequencing ends 3 residues short of the CDR3 end; the germline J gene provides the rest. J is TRBJ2-3 and V is TRBV9; D unclear. Trimming pared 0 bases from V and 2 bases from J, leaving 7 bases between. There are 14 residues in the CDR3. Germline CDR1 SGDLS, CDR2 YYNGEE. The part of the CDR3 DNA that was read is TGTGCCAGCAGCGTAGATGCGGCCACAGATACG. Translating gives CASSVDAATDT. The complete CDR3 reads CASSVDAATDTQYF.

There are many counts of this clone. Coverage ceases 3 residues before the CDR3 finishes, and the germline J gene fills in the end. The chain carries TRBV7-9 and TRBJ2-7; D is unresolved. Germline V gives CDR1 SEHNR, CDR2 FQNEAQ (reference sequence). Trimming took off 2 bases at V and 4 bases at J, with 6 bases between the two ends. This CDR3 is 12 amino acids long. This chain's CDR3 is CASSLRSYEQYF. The covered CDR3 bases are TGTGCCAGCAGCTTACGGTCTTACGAG.

This clone was picked up many times. The CDR3 loop reads CASSTGQGQSREQYF. Partial CDR3 DNA: TGTGCCAGCTCAACAGGACAGGGACAATCGCGCGAG. This sequence joins TRBV18 and TRBJ2-7, with 8 nucleotides matching TRBD1. The sequenced fragment ends 3 residues before the CDR3 boundary, so the rest is inferred from the germline J gene. V shed 5 bases, J shed 6 bases, and the junction held 12 bases outside the gene matches. This CDR3 comprises 15 residues. Germline V CDR1 and CDR2: KGHSH, LQKENI.

This clone came up many times. The sequenced fragment ends 3 residues before the CDR3 boundary, so the rest is inferred from the germline J gene. The chain joins TRBV19 to TRBJ2-3; 13 bases match TRBD2. CDR3 length: 19 residues. V shed 6 bases and J 1 base; nucleotides not matched to a gene: 13. The germline V gene encodes CDR1 LNHDA and CDR2 SQIVND (reference sequence). The CDR3 DNA, read in part, is TGTGCCAGTAGGATAAATGGACTAGCGGGAGCCCCCTGCACAGATACG. Translating it yields CASRINGLAGAPCTDT. The entire CDR3 sequence reads CASRINGLAGAPCTDTQYF.

This clone was counted at least ten times. The CDR3 end is not reached by the read, which stops 3 residues before it; the germline J gene fills it in. The chain uses TRBV28 and TRBJ1-6; D not certain. The CDR3 runs 12 residues. The germline CDR1 and CDR2 sequences are MDHEN and SYDVKM. The germline V and J ends were trimmed by 3 bases and 9 bases, with 6 bases remaining between them. CDR3 bases read: TGTGCCAGCAGTTTGGCAGGTTCACCC. This gives the protein CASSLAGSP. In full, the CDR3 reads CASSLAGSPLHF.

Ten or more counts support this clone. With the read ending 3 residues before the CDR3 end, the germline J gene is used to fill in that end. The genes are TRBV7-2 and TRBJ1-1; D perhaps matches TRBD1 (6 bases). The CDR3 runs 13 residues. Germline V gives CDR1 SGHTA, CDR2 FQGNSA. V lost 5 bases to trimming and J lost 5 bases, with 12 bases between them. CDR3 sequence: CASSPGQTTEAFF. The CDR3 bases that were read are TGTGCCAGCAGCCCAGGACAGACAACTGAA.

This clone was seen ten or more times. The sequence runs out 3 residues before the end of the CDR3; the remainder is reconstructed from the germline J gene. The chain links TRBV10-3 to TRBJ2-7; 7 positions match TRBD1. Losses at the gene ends were 9 bases for V and 0 bases for J; bases not matched to a gene: 8. CDR1 ENHRY and CDR2 SYGVKD come from the germline V gene. This CDR3 region has 14 residues. The CDR3 bases that were read are TGTGCCATAAAGGACAGGAAAGACTCCTACGAG. This translates into CAIKDRKDSYE. Given in full, the CDR3 is CAIKDRKDSYEQYF.

This clone was counted many times. The read stops 3 residues short of the end of the CDR3; the missing end is completed from the germline J gene. The chain employs TRBV20-1 and TRBJ2-7, with TRBD2 matching 9 bases. V lost 6 bases and J lost 2; bases outside the gene matches: 5. CDR1 and CDR2 (germline): DFQATT, SNEGSKA (reference sequence). There are 13 residues in the CDR3. The CDR3 protein is CSAALAGPYEQYF. The sequenced CDR3 bases are TGCAGTGCCGCACTAGCGGGCCCCTACGAG.

This clone was seen repeatedly, ten times or more. The read ends 3 residues before the CDR3 terminus; that terminus is restored from the germline J gene. This chain uses TRBV6-2 or TRBV6-3 with TRBJ2-7; 9 positions agree with TRBD2. Germline trimming cut 2 bases from V and 2 bases from J; bases unmatched to any gene: 4. CDR1 is MNHEY and CDR2 is SVGEGT in the germline V gene. The CDR3 has 15 amino acids. Here the CDR3 reads CASSYGLAGTYEQYF. The DNA read from the CDR3 is TGTGCCAGCAGTTACGGGCTAGCGGGAACCTACGAG.

This clone showed up many times. The read finishes 3 residues shy of the CDR3 end, and the germline J gene is used to complete it. The chain links TRBV6-2 or TRBV6-3 to TRBJ2-5; D may be TRBD1 (5 bases). V lost 0 bases and J lost 4, with 9 bases in between. The CDR3 is 14 amino acids. The germline V gene has CDR1 MNHEY and CDR2 SVGEGT. CDR3 loop: CASSYSPGAETQYF. CDR3 DNA, as far as it was read: TGTGCCAGCAGTTACTCCCCTGGGGCAGAGACC.

There are many counts of this clone. The missing CDR3 end, 3 residues past where the read stops, is filled in from the germline J gene. The chain carries TRBV20-1 and TRBJ2-1; 12 nucleotides align to TRBD1. CDR3 size: 16 residues. The junction had 13 bases not matched to a gene; V was cut back by 4 bases and J by 9 bases. Germline loops: CDR1 DFQATT, CDR2 SNEGSKA (reference sequence). Here the CDR3 reads CSANRDRGRGGSEQFF. Incomplete CDR3 DNA: TGCAGTGCTAACCGGGACAGGGGGCGAGGGGGGAGTGAG.

This clone was counted at least ten times. The DNA ends 3 residues before the CDR3 does, and the rest of the CDR3 is filled in from the germline J gene. V usage is TRBV5-4 and J usage is TRBJ1-2; 7 bases fit TRBD1. CDR1 is SGHNT and CDR2 is YYREEE in the germline V gene (reference sequence). The CDR3 runs to 14 residues. With V trimmed by 5 bases and J by 7 bases, 11 bases remained unmatched. CDR3 DNA, as far as it was read: TGTGCCAGCAGTTCGGGACAGAAGGTCGGTGGC. It specifies CASSSGQKVGG. The whole CDR3 sequence is CASSSGQKVGGYTF.

This clone was recorded at least ten times. The observed sequence ends 3 residues before the CDR3 terminus, with the missing tail filled in from the germline J gene. The V call is TRBV15, the J call TRBJ2-7, with D possibly matching TRBD2 (6 bases). The V gene lost 5 bases and the J gene lost 6 bases, with 14 bases spanning the gap. This CDR3 spans 13 amino acids. CDR1 is LNHNV, CDR2 YYDKDF, per germline (reference sequence). CDR3 bases read: TGTGCCACCAGCCGGGACTTACTCTCCGAG. Protein: CATSRDLLSE. The entire CDR3 sequence reads CATSRDLLSEQYF.

This clone was observed many times. The read halts 3 residues ahead of the CDR3 end, with the missing end drawn from the germline J gene. The V gene is TRBV5-5, the J gene TRBJ1-4; D may be TRBD1 (5 bases). There are 15 residues in the CDR3. The V end was cut by 2 bases, the J end by 3 bases, with 11 bases between. CDR1 and CDR2 (germline): SGHKS, YYEKEE (reference sequence). Partial CDR3 DNA: TGTGCCAGCAGCTTAGGGGTCGTAGCTAATGAAAAA. Translating gives CASSLGVVANEK. The whole CDR3 protein reads CASSLGVVANEKLFF.